Listed here are 13 T cell receptor beta chains from one sample, sequenced in a study of blood T cells in healthy people across ages. Primers used in a second PCR of about 7 to 12 cycles were a sample-barcoded 5' primer and a J-beta primer mix. MiXCR was run by TCRdb on the 5' RACE reads, yielding one entry per CDR3 protein. Of roughly 790,000 distinct CDR3 sequences in the sample, around 40% were seen once. The sequencing input was blood. These receptors were collected from a woman aged 55-70 years in good health.

The rearrangement joins TRBV20-1 to TRBJ2-7, with 8 bases matching TRBD1. The closer fit of TRBJ2-5 to the DNA end suggests the J call may be wrong. This CDR3 is built from 16 residues. The germline CDR1 and CDR2 sequences are DFQATT and SNEGSKA (reference sequence). CDR3 nucleotides: TGCAGTGCTAGAGATCGGATTGGACAGGGAGTACAGACCCAGTACTTC. It is translated as CSARDRIGQGVQTQYF.

The rearrangement uses TRBV28 and TRBJ1-1; 8 positions match TRBD1. There are 12 residues in the CDR3. The V segment lost 5 bases and the J segment 11 bases; nucleotides outside the gene matches: 7. Germline-derived CDR1 and CDR2 are MDHEN and SYDVKM. This CDR3 is CASSPRTGRAFF. CDR3 nucleotides: TGTGCCAGCAGTCCCCGGACAGGGCGGGCTTTCTTT.

Remarks on this clonotype: A read error may account for a junction end that differs from germline. The chain recombines TRBV7-2 with TRBJ2-3, with 15 nucleotides matching TRBD2. The CDR3 consists of 19 residues. Looked up from germline, CDR1 is SGHTA and CDR2 is FQGNSA. The CDR3 region is CASSSLRGLAGGATDTPYF. The CDR3 DNA reads as TGTGCCAGCAGCTCCCTTCGCGGACTAGCGGGAGGGGCCACAGATACGCCGTATTTT.

The rearrangement joins TRBV12-5 to TRBJ2-7, with 14 nucleotides matching TRBD2. The CDR3 runs to 18 residues. Germline CDR1 is LGHNT and CDR2 is FRNRAP. Unmatched junction bases numbered 8, after V lost 2 bases and J lost 2 bases. CDR3 region: CASGLQGTSGSYTYEQYF. The CDR3, as DNA: TGTGCTAGTGGTTTGCAGGGGACTAGCGGGAGTTATACCTACGAGCAGTACTTC. The full variable domain, in which reference TRBV12-5 and TRBJ2-7 provide the parts outside the CDR3, is DARVTQTPRHKVTEMGQEVTMRCQPILGHNTVFWYRQTMMQGLELLAYFRNRAPLDDSGMPKDRFSAEMPDATLATLKIQPSEPRDSAVYFCASGLQGTSGSYTYEQYFGPGTRLTVT.

The chain combines TRBV14 with TRBJ2-1; D is unclear. Trimming took off 5 bases at V and 6 bases at J, with 23 bases between the two ends. This CDR3 is built from 17 residues. CDR1 is SGHDN, CDR2 FVKESK, per germline. The DNA of the CDR3 is TGTGCCAGCAGCTTCTTATTCGGTCTAGGATTGAGCAATGAGCAGTTCTTC. This codes for CASSFLFGLGLSNEQFF.

This clonotype was counted once. The CDR3 does not end in the conserved phenylalanine or tryptophan, so this is likely a read error. This sequence joins TRBV28 and TRBJ2-5, with 7 bases that match TRBD1. Germline V CDR1 and CDR2: MDHEN, SYDVKM. Unmatched junction bases numbered 9, after V lost 6 bases and J lost 2 bases. The CDR3 loop spans 15 amino acids. The CDR3 loop is CASSRQGSLQETQYL. The CDR3 DNA reads as TGTGCCAGCAGCCGACAGGGATCCCTACAAGAGACCCAGTACCTC.

On this clonotype itself: A read error may explain this, as a much larger clone is one base away. The gene calls are TRBV7-2 and TRBJ2-6, with a possible D match to TRBD1 (5 bases). From germline, CDR1 is SGHTA and CDR2 FQGNSA. The CDR3 has 15 amino acids. The CDR3 nucleotides read TGTGCCAGCAGCTTAAGTGCTATACAGGCCGACGTCCTGACTTTC. Its translation: CASSLSAIQADVLTF. Using reference TRBV7-2 and TRBJ2-6 for the parts outside the CDR3, the full variable domain is GAGVSQSPSNKVTEKGKDVELRCDPISGHTALYWYRQSLGQGLEFLIYFQGNSAPDKSGLPSDRFSAERTGGSVSTLTIQRTQQEDSAVYLCASSLSAIQADVLTFGAGSRLTVL.

This clonotype was found many times. The CDR3 DNA sequence: TGTGCCAGCAGCCATGGACAGGGTAATGAGCAGTTCTTC. Protein product: CASSHGQGNEQFF. The genes are TRBV4-2 and TRBJ2-1; 8 bases are a match to TRBD1. The CDR3 consists of 13 residues. Germline V gene lookup returns CDR1 LGHNA and CDR2 YNFKEQ. V gave up 3 bases and J gave up 7 bases; unmatched junction bases: 2.

This clonotype was recorded many times. The gene calls are TRBV7-2 and TRBJ2-3; the D is unclear. V gave up 7 bases and J gave up 2 bases, with 13 bases separating them. The germline V gene has CDR1 SGHTA and CDR2 FQGNSA. The CDR3 is made up of 14 amino acids. CDR3 residues: CASTEGFPTDTQYF. The CDR3 nucleotides are TGTGCCAGCACCGAAGGATTTCCCACAGATACGCAGTATTTT.

This chain connects TRBV7-2 to TRBJ2-5; 11 bases fit TRBD2. The V segment lost 5 bases and the J segment 2 bases; nucleotides outside the gene matches: 7. CDR1 is SGHTA and CDR2 is FQGNSA in the germline V gene. The CDR3 has 16 residues. CDR3 DNA sequence: TGTGCCAGCAGCCCATCCCGGACTAGCGGGCAAGAGACCCAGTACTTC. Protein sequence: CASSPSRTSGQETQYF. Based on the CDR3 plus reference TRBV7-2 and TRBJ2-5, the full variable domain is GAGVSQSPSNKVTEKGKDVELRCDPISGHTALYWYRQSLGQGLEFLIYFQGNSAPDKSGLPSDRFSAERTGGSVSTLTIQRTQQEDSAVYLCASSPSRTSGQETQYFGPGTRLLVL.

As DNA, the CDR3 is TGTGCCAGCAGCCGGACCCTAGGCGGGGTAGGGGCCAAAAACATTCAGTACTTC. This codes for CASSRTLGGVGAKNIQYF. V usage is TRBV7-9 and J usage is TRBJ2-4; possible D gene TRBD2, 6 bases. CDR1 and CDR2 (germline): SEHNR, FQNEAQ (reference sequence). V lost 5 bases and J 1 base, leaving 21 bases between the germline ends. The CDR3 has 18 amino acids.

The CDR3 spells CASSLGLAIDTQYF. The CDR3 nucleotides read TGTGCCAGCAGTTTAGGGCTAGCGATCGATACGCAGTATTTT. The genes are TRBV12-3 or TRBV12-4 and TRBJ2-3; D is perhaps TRBD2 (6 bases). The CDR3 contains 14 residues. V was shortened by 1 base and J by 6 bases, with 11 bases between the two germline ends.

As to this clonotype: A much larger clone sits a single nucleotide away, making a read error possible. In DNA, the CDR3 is TGTGCCAGCAGCCCAATTCGCGGGAGCTCCTACAATGAGCAGTACTTC. This gives the protein CASSPIRGSSYNEQYF. J is TRBJ2-1 and V is TRBV11-1, with 7 bases matching TRBD2. The J call is doubtful: the DNA matches TRBJ2-7 better. In germline, CDR1 is SGHAT, CDR2 FQDESV (reference sequence). This CDR3 comprises 16 residues.